Shown below are 27 T cell receptor beta chains from a single sample sequenced in a study of blood T cell repertoires in COVID-19. Here immunoSEQ multiplex PCR was the method, and the copy in TCRdb shows in-frame clones only, minus some. Of about 230,000 clones listed, about 85% are singletons. Sequenced sample: peripheral blood. Receptor source: a woman in her late teens or twenties who had recovered from COVID-19.

The chain links TRBV20-1 to TRBJ2-1; weak D call: TRBD2 (5 bases). The CDR3 spans 11 residues. CDR1 is DFQATT and CDR2 is SNEGSKA in the germline V gene (reference sequence). Trimming took 7 bases from V and 9 from J, leaving 13 bases between them. The CDR3 DNA sequence: TGCAGTGTTCGAGGGATCCCTGAGCAGTTCTTC. Its translation: CSVRGIPEQFF.

The chain joins TRBV11-2 to TRBJ2-1, with TRBD1 identical over 9 bases. Looked up from germline, CDR1 is SGHAT and CDR2 is FQNNGV. With 6 bases clipped from V and 4 bases from J, the junction kept 7 bases outside the gene matches. This CDR3 spans 15 amino acids. The CDR3 region has the DNA TGTGCCAGCAGGTCCGGGACAGGGCCGTACAATGAGCAGTTCTTC. Amino acids: CASRSGTGPYNEQFF.

The CDR3 spells CASSPGGSSYNSPLHF. The CDR3, as DNA: TGTGCCAGCAGTCCCGGGGGGAGCTCCTATAATTCACCCCTCCACTTT. The chain couples TRBV6-6 to TRBJ1-6; TRBD1 might be the D (5 bases). Between the trimmed V and J ends, which lost 5 bases and 0 bases, there was a span of 11 bases. This CDR3 region has 16 residues. Germline V gene sequence: CDR1 MNHNY, CDR2 SVGAGI (reference sequence).

This chain links TRBV6-2 or TRBV6-3 with TRBJ2-1; TRBD2 aligns across 7 bases. This CDR3 region has 15 residues. Trimming at V came to 2 bases and at J to 2 bases, leaving 3 bases not matched to a gene. Germline V gives CDR1 MNHEY, CDR2 SVGEGT. Here the CDR3 DNA reads TGTGCCAGCAGTTACAGGGAGGGCCCCTACAATGAGCAGTTCTTC. Protein sequence: CASSYREGPYNEQFF.

The rearrangement links TRBV7-9 to TRBJ2-1; 8 nucleotides match TRBD2. The germline V gene encodes CDR1 SEHNR and CDR2 FQNEAQ (reference sequence). V shed 6 bases, J shed 9 bases, and the junction held 7 bases outside the gene matches. CDR3 size: 13 residues. This chain's CDR3 is CASSGLAGPEQFF. The CDR3, as DNA: TGTGCCAGCAGTGGGCTAGCGGGCCCTGAGCAGTTCTTC. The full variable domain, its missing parts supplied by reference TRBV7-9 and TRBJ2-1, is DTGVSQNPRHKITKRGQNVTFRCDPISEHNRLYWYRQTLGQGPEFLTYFQNEAQLEKSRLLSDRFSAERPKGSFSTLEIQRTEQGDSAMYLCASSGLAGPEQFFGPGTRLTVL.

This sequence joins TRBV6-5 and TRBJ2-1; 9 bases map to TRBD2. Germline V gene lookup returns CDR1 MNHEY and CDR2 SVGAGI. V gave up 5 bases and J gave up 6 bases; unmatched junction bases: 5. This CDR3 spans 14 amino acids. The CDR3 is CASSLAGGSNEQFF. CDR3 in DNA: TGTGCCAGCAGTCTCGCGGGAGGGTCCAATGAGCAGTTCTTC.

This clone occurred once. This sequence joins TRBV29-1 and TRBJ2-1, with a weak D call TRBD1 (5 bases). From germline, CDR1 is SQVTM and CDR2 ANQGSEA. This CDR3 is built from 15 residues. Trimming removed 3 bases from V and 4 bases from J, with 16 bases in between. For the CDR3, the DNA is TGCAGCGTTGAGATCGGGCGGACAAAATACAATGAGCAGTTCTTC. This codes for CSVEIGRTKYNEQFF.

The chain joins TRBV24-1 to TRBJ1-2, with D hard to call. CDR1 is KGHDR, CDR2 SFDVKD, per germline. The CDR3 consists of 14 residues. The V and J ends lost 9 bases and 5 bases respectively, with 18 bases between them. The CDR3 bases are TGTGCCACCGCTCGACGCCCGGCGGTTTATGGCTACACCTTC. This encodes CATARRPAVYGYTF.

The chain employs TRBV27 and TRBJ2-7, with a possible D match to TRBD1 (7 bases). CDR1 MNHEY and CDR2 SMNVEV come from the germline V gene (reference sequence). The V end lost 3 bases, the J end lost 4 bases, and 16 bases lay between the germline ends. This CDR3 region has 15 residues. The CDR3 is CASSFLEGASYEQYF. CDR3 sequence (DNA): TGTGCCAGCAGTTTTTTGGAGGGGGCCTCGTACGAGCAGTACTTC.

V usage is TRBV27 and J usage is TRBJ1-3; D unresolved. This CDR3 contains 15 residues. Germline CDR1 MNHEY, CDR2 SMNVEV (reference sequence). V was trimmed by 0 bases and J by 1 base, leaving 7 bases between them. For the CDR3, the DNA is TGTGCCAGCAGTTTATCGGCCGGGTCTGGAAACACCATATATTTT. This encodes CASSLSAGSGNTIYF.

The chain uses TRBV27 and TRBJ2-7; 12 bases line up with TRBD2. Germline CDR1 MNHEY, CDR2 SMNVEV (reference sequence). The CDR3 sequence is 15 residues long. The trim removed 3 bases at V and 4 bases at J, leaving 4 bases unmatched. DNA of the CDR3: TGTGCCAGCAGTTTCTCGACTAGCGGGAGTTACGAGCAGTACTTC. This sequence encodes CASSFSTSGSYEQYF.

The chain has TRBV9 and TRBJ1-4; D gene uncertain. This CDR3 comprises 16 residues. V was clipped by 4 bases and J by 4 bases, with 17 bases between them. The germline CDR1 and CDR2 sequences are SGDLS and YYNGEE. CDR3 nucleotide sequence: TGTGCCAGCAGCCCCTCTGGAGGTCCCGTTAATGAAAAACTGTTTTTT. Translating gives CASSPSGGPVNEKLFF.

This chain uses TRBV4-3 with TRBJ1-1; D gene ambiguous. Germline V CDR1 and CDR2: LGHNA, YSLEER. The CDR3 extends over 14 amino acids. Trimming shortened V by 1 base and J by 4 bases, and 10 bases separated the two germline ends. Here the CDR3 DNA reads TGCGCCAGCAGCCAAGCTCGGGGAGGCACTGAAGCTTTCTTT. The encoded protein is CASSQARGGTEAFF.

The rearrangement joins TRBV13 to TRBJ1-1; D not resolved. This CDR3 has 11 residues. Germline-derived CDR1 and CDR2 are PRHDT and FYEKMQ (reference sequence). The V gene lost 6 bases and the J gene lost 5 bases, with 7 bases spanning the gap. CDR3 DNA sequence: TGTGCCAGCAGACGAGAAACTGAAGCTTTCTTT. Residues: CASRRETEAFF.

The chain links TRBV5-1 to TRBJ1-1; 10 bases match TRBD1. Germline CDR1 and CDR2: SGHRS and YFSETQ. The CDR3 is 16 residues long. The junction had 11 bases not matched to a gene; V was cut back by 6 bases and J by 3 bases. CDR3 sequence reads: CASTGTGARKDTEAFF. Written as DNA, the CDR3 is TGCGCCAGCACCGGGACAGGGGCAAGAAAGGACACTGAAGCTTTCTTT.

The rearrangement links TRBV14 to TRBJ2-2; 14 bases agree with TRBD2. CDR3 length: 16 amino acids. In germline, CDR1 is SGHDN, CDR2 FVKESK. V was pared by 7 bases and J by 3 bases, with 4 bases of the junction left unmatched. CDR3 sequence reads: CASNSGLAGDTGELFF. The DNA of the CDR3 is TGTGCCAGCAACTCGGGACTAGCGGGGGACACCGGGGAGCTGTTTTTT. Drawing the rest from reference TRBV14 and TRBJ2-2, the complete variable domain is EAGVTQFPSHSVIEKGQTVTLRCDPISGHDNLYWYRRVMGKEIKFLLHFVKESKQDESGMPNNRFLAERTGGTYSTLKVQPAELEDSGVYFCASNSGLAGDTGELFFGEGSRLTVL.

As DNA, the CDR3 is TGCAGCGTTGAATTAGCGAACGAAGCTTTCTTT. Its translation is CSVELANEAFF. The chain links TRBV29-1 to TRBJ1-1; D is undetermined. Trimming stripped 2 bases from V and 8 bases from J, with 9 bases between. Germline values: CDR1 SQVTM, CDR2 ANQGSEA. The CDR3 length is 11 residues.

The gene calls are TRBV15 and TRBJ2-7; D is uncertain. The CDR3 has 11 residues. Germline V lookup: CDR1 LNHNV, CDR2 YYDKDF (reference sequence). The V end was cut by 8 bases, the J end by 3 bases, with 8 bases between. CDR3 protein: CATSTGYEQYF. CDR3 nucleotide sequence: TGTGCCACCTCTACCGGCTACGAGCAGTACTTC.

The chain has TRBV27 and TRBJ2-1, with 8 bases lining up with TRBD2. Germline V gives CDR1 MNHEY, CDR2 SMNVEV (reference sequence). The CDR3 spans 16 residues. The trim removed 5 bases at V and 8 bases at J, leaving 14 bases unmatched. The CDR3 DNA follows: TGTGCCAGCAGTATCACACTAGCGGAAAGACCGGATGAGCAGTTCTTC. Amino acid sequence: CASSITLAERPDEQFF.

V is TRBV19 and J is TRBJ1-5; D is ambiguous. The V gene's germline CDR1 is LNHDA and CDR2 SQIVND (reference sequence). With 5 bases removed from V and 2 bases from J, the gap between germline ends came to 10 bases. The CDR3 is made up of 14 amino acids. In nucleotides, the CDR3 is TGTGCCAGTAGTTCTATGCTCGGCAATCAGCCCCAGCATTTT. Encoded protein: CASSSMLGNQPQHF.

The chain couples TRBV29-1 to TRBJ2-1; no firm D call. The CDR3 consists of 11 residues. Trimming cost V 4 bases and J 6 bases, with 7 bases left between them. Germline CDR1 SQVTM, CDR2 ANQGSEA. CDR3 region: CSVVAPNEQFF. Here the CDR3 DNA reads TGCAGCGTTGTTGCGCCCAATGAGCAGTTCTTC.

The chain recombines TRBV19 with TRBJ2-1; TRBD2 agrees at 10 bases. The CDR3 runs 14 residues. The V gene's germline CDR1 is LNHDA and CDR2 SQIVND (reference sequence). The junction had 6 bases not matched to a gene; V was cut back by 9 bases and J by 4 bases. This CDR3 reads CASALAGAYNEQFF. In DNA, the CDR3 is TGTGCCAGCGCGCTAGCGGGGGCGTACAATGAGCAGTTCTTC.

The chain combines TRBV5-1 with TRBJ2-3; a weak D match, TRBD1 (5 bases). Trimming left V 3 bases short and J 4 bases short, with 15 bases between. CDR1 and CDR2 from the germline V gene are SGHRS and YFSETQ. The CDR3 contains 15 residues. CDR3 protein: CASSYSWAGPDTQYF. As DNA, the CDR3 is TGCGCCAGCAGCTATTCCTGGGCAGGGCCAGATACGCAGTATTTT.

This rearrangement joins TRBV7-9 to TRBJ1-2, with 7 bases aligning to TRBD1. Germline trimming cut 8 bases from V and 4 bases from J; bases unmatched to any gene: 10. Germline CDR1 and CDR2: SEHNR and FQNEAQ (reference sequence). The CDR3 sequence is 14 residues long. CDR3 region: CASGLGQPLYGYTF. CDR3 DNA: TGTGCCAGCGGGTTGGGACAGCCTCTCTATGGCTACACCTTC.

This chain uses TRBV7-9 with TRBJ1-5; D unresolved. Germline assignment: CDR1 SEHNR and CDR2 FQNEAQ (reference sequence). The CDR3 consists of 15 residues. Trimming removed 1 base at V and 1 base at J, with 8 bases between. The CDR3 sequence: CASSLDLTSNQPQHF. CDR3 DNA: TGTGCCAGCAGCTTAGACTTAACCAGCAATCAGCCCCAGCATTTT.

The chain couples TRBV6-6 to TRBJ2-7; D perhaps matches TRBD2 (6 bases). CDR1 and CDR2 (germline): MNHNY, SVGAGI (reference sequence). This CDR3 is built from 12 residues. Trimming shortened V by 6 bases and J by 3 bases, and 9 bases separated the two germline ends. CDR3 coding DNA: TGTGCCAGCAGCCTTAGCGGCTACGAGCAGTACTTC. Its translation is CASSLSGYEQYF.

This clone has more than one count but fewer than ten. V usage is TRBV6-2 or TRBV6-3 and J usage is TRBJ1-1; D unresolved. Trimming took 6 bases from V and 11 from J, leaving 19 bases between them. CDR3 size: 13 residues. Germline V gene sequence: CDR1 MNHEY, CDR2 SVGEGT. CDR3 loop: CASSWNTAAGAFF. CDR3 DNA: TGTGCCAGCAGCTGGAACACAGCCGCCGGTGCTTTCTTT.